This record looks at one TCR beta chain sequence and its context. It lacks a known antigen. Base qualities are not provided; no much larger clone lies one nucleotide away. The data originate from a study of T cell responses to AZD1222 COVID-19 vaccine (TCRdb year 2021). Background for the entire study: A total of 233 trial participants underwent TCR sequencing, of whom about 210 had received two doses of AZD1222 and approximately 26 had received two doses of the MenACWY control vaccine. Trial participants were enrolled by age into subgroups of 18-55, 56-69 and 70-plus years, and around 140, 26 and 57 TCR-sequenced participants, respectively, were included in these subgroups. Broader findings and caveats from the paper: The whole spike protein was spanned by vaccine-associated CD4 TCRs, and dominant responses were seen in regions 160-218 and 743-854. Spike-specific TCR breadth and depth rose significantly after two AZD1222 doses compared with day 0 and with MenACWY recipients. Conclusions about previously exposed vaccinees were limited because only a handful of AZD1222 recipients were SARS-CoV-2 seropositive at baseline. The 56-69-year group was small, and its depth increase did not reach significance, likely because of low power. Most participants were white British and females outnumbered males, and the authors suggested that clonal diversity may have been underestimated. Reportedly, almost half of the unique spike-specific TCRs recognized epitopes lying outside the regions that are mutated in the B.1.351 and B.1.1.7 variants. Because no day 14 peak-response samples were available, the repertoires could be characterized only after the peak T cell response.

According to the study, the label for this sample's time point signals: about 28 days (+/-7) after the second vaccine dose. Because spike-specific TCR depth and breadth did not differ between the two schedules, AZD1222 recipients who got a second dose at roughly 4 weeks were pooled with those who got a second dose at roughly 12 weeks. The vaccinee samples were drawn from two UK trials, COV001 and COV002, one of which was a single-blind randomized controlled phase 2/3 trial testing AZD1222 (ChAdOx1 nCoV-19) in healthy adults. Trial participant PBMC samples were collected at day 0 and day 28 after the second dose for TCRbeta chain sequencing. CDR1 and CDR2, looked up from the germline V gene, are SGHTA and FQGNSA. Reading from cysteine to phenylalanine, the CDR3 counts 14 amino acids. Only the CDR3 DNA is retained, 42 bases long and in frame from the first base. For this chain, trimming is 7 bases at the V end and 4 bases at the J end, and the number of junction bases without a gene match is 9.

The CDR3 regions of human TCRbeta chains were analyzed by immunosequencing. On the authors' methods: Repertoire TCRs were checked for matches against a reference library of SARS-CoV-2-specific TCRs that had been generated using the MIRA antigen-specificity platform. Breadth was defined as the fraction of unique TCRs that were SARS-CoV-2-associated. Depth was defined as the fraction of total T cells that were SARS-CoV-2-associated. Using the MIRA data, each spike-specific TCR was mapped to the spike region that the TCR reacts to and placed in a CD4 or CD8 class. Log10-transformed breadth and depth values were compared by one-way ANOVA with Sidak's multiple comparisons tests. TCRdb stores this immuneACCESS table with in-frame sequences only. Part of the clones is absent; in the studies checked, under half of the shortfall reflects unresolved V genes, and no reason is known for the rest. That table gives V, J and clone size, and the DNA gave D and trimming. This sample gives 100,000 or so clones in total; 70% to 90% of them show up just once. Of the sample, under 3% falls within the top ten clones.

The chain is made from TRBV7-2 and TRBJ1-1, with 7 bases aligning to TRBD1. Specimen: peripheral blood, collected 28 days after the second AZD1222 dose. The TCR originated in an adult who received the AZD1222 COVID-19 vaccine. The nucleotides are TGTGCCAGCATCCCCGGGACAGCGGCCACTGAAGCTTTCTTT. Its coded protein is CASIPGTAATEAFF. Full variable domain (CDR3 extended with the reference TRBV7-2 and TRBJ1-1 proteins): GAGVSQSPSNKVTEKGKDVELRCDPISGHTALYWYRQSLGQGLEFLIYFQGNSAPDKSGLPSDRFSAERTGGSVSTLTIQRTQQEDSAVYLCASIPGTAATEAFFGQGTRLTVV.